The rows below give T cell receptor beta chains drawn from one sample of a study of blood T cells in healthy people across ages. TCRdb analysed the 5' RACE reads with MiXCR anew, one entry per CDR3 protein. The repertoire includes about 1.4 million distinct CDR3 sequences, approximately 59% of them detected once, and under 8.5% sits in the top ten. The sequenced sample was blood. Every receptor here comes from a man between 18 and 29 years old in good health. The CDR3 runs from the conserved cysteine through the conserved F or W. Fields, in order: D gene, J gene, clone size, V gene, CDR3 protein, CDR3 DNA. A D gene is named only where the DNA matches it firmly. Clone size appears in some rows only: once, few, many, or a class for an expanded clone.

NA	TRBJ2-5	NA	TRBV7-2	CASSLGNSLEQYF	TGTGCCAGCAGCTTAGGGAATTCCCTGGAGCAGTACTTC
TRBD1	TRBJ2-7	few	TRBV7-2	CASSLIRSRGLTYEQYF	TGTGCCAGCAGCTTAATCAGGAGTAGGGGGCTAACCTACGAGCAGTACTTC
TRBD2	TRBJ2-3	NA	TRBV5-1	CASSLDGGTTDTQYF	TGCGCCAGCAGCTTGGACGGGGGGACCACAGATACGCAGTATTTT
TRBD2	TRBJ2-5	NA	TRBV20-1	CSARKTPGLAGEQYF	TGCAGTGCAAGAAAAACACCGGGACTAGCGGGAGAACAGTACTTC
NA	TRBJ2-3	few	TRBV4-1	CASSRGIEGPDTQYF	TGCGCCAGCAGCCGAGGGATCGAGGGGCCAGATACGCAGTATTTT
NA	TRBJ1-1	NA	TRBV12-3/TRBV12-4	CASSQDASGTEAFF	TGTGCCAGCAGCCAAGACGCGTCGGGCACTGAAGCTTTCTTT
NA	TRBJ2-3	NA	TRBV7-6	CASSPWTTDTQYF	TGTGCCAGCAGCCCCTGGACCACAGATACGCAGTATTTT
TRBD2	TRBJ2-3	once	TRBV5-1	CASSPLVAGRTDTQYF	TGCGCCAGCAGCCCCCTCGTAGCGGGGCGCACAGATACGCAGTATTTT
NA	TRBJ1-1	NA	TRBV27	CASSLSGQHNEQFF	TGTGCCAGCAGTTTATCGGGCCAACACAATGAGCAGTTCTTT
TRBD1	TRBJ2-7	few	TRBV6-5	CASSYSLPGQAYEQYF	TGTGCCAGCAGTTACTCCTTACCTGGACAGGCCTACGAGCAGTACTTC
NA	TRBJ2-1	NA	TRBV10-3	CAINQEGSSYNEQFF	TGTGCCATCAATCAAGAGGGGTCGTCCTACAATGAGCAGTTCTTC
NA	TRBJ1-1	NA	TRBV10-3	CAISSPDSTEAFF	TGTGCCATCAGTTCCCCCGACAGCACTGAAGCTTTCTTT
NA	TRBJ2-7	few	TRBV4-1	CASSQDEAQVYEQYF	TGCGCCAGCAGCCAAGATGAGGCCCAAGTCTACGAGCAGTACTTC
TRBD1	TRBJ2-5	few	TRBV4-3	CASSQDVGRQGETQYF	TGCGCCAGCAGCCAAGATGTGGGGCGACAGGGGGAGACCCAGTACTTC
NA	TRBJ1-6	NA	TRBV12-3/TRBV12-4	CASSTGYYNSPLHF	TGTGCCAGCAGTACGGGGTACTATAATTCACCCCTCCACTTT
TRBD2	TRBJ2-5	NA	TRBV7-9	CASSLPTSGLLETQYF	TGTGCCAGCAGCCTTCCGACTAGCGGCCTTCTAGAGACCCAGTACTTC
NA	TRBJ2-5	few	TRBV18	CASSPGVLETQYF	TGTGCCAGCTCACCGGGGGTTCTGGAGACCCAGTACTTC